Sequencing of this T cell receptor beta chain was carried out in a study of TIL therapy for anti-PD-1-resistant metastatic lung cancer. Looking at the study overall: Median tumor mutation burden was 1.5 mutations per megabase. Notes on the study in general: Treatment-naive, never-smoker and oncogene-addicted patients were overrepresented in this highly selected cohort.

With regard to this clone: The antigen is undetermined.

The immunoSEQ assay was v3. This table comes from immunoSEQ multiplex PCR, and its TCRdb copy is limited to in-frame clones, with some not included. The data show 50,000 or so clones, around 80% seen once. The CDR3 consists of 15 residues. Germline-derived CDR1 and CDR2 are SGHKS and YYEKEE (reference sequence). V gave up 4 bases and J gave up 2 bases, with 15 bases separating them. Described time point: pre-treatment sample, taken before nivolumab and TIL therapy. The clonotype originates from a woman between 25 and 85 years old with non-small cell lung cancer. This chain joins TRBV5-5 and TRBJ1-2; TRBD1 might be the D (5 bases). The sample was blood, taken at baseline. DNA of the CDR3: TGTGCCAGCAGCCATAATCTGAAGGGGAACTATGGCTACACCTTC. Translated: CASSHNLKGNYGYTF.